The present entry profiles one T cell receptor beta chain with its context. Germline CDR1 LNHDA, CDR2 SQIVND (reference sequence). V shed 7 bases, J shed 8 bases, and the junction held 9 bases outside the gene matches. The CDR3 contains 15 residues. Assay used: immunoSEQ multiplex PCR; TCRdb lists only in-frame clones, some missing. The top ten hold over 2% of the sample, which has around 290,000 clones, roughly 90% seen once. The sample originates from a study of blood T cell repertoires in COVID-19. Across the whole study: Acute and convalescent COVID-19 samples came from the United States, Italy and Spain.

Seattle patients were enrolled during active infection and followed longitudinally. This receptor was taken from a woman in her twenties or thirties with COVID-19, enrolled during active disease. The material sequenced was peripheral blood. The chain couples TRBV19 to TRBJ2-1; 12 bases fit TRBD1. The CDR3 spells CASNPGTGGFDEQFF. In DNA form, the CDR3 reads TGTGCCAGTAACCCCGGGACAGGGGGCTTCGATGAGCAGTTCTTC.